The clone carrying this T cell receptor (beta chain) has only a few counts. Its antigen is still unknown. The data were taken from a study of CD8 T cells in ankylosing spondylitis. One entry per CDR3 protein results from TCRdb running MiXCR on the 5' RACE reads. The table has hundreds of thousands of distinct CDR3 sequences, roughly 25% seen once. Whole-study findings and limits: Clones that were linked to disease were CD8+ and were relatively rare in peripheral blood. Clones linked to disease were reported to show significant enrichment in matched ankylosing spondylitis synovial fluid.

The clonotype originates from a male donor with ankylosing spondylitis or in good health (not recorded which). Sequencing was performed on blood, either unsorted or a sorted T cell fraction (not recorded which).

The DNA for the CDR3 is TGTGCCATCAGTGGGGGGGAGAATAATTCACCCCTCCACTTT. As protein: CAISGGENNSPLHF. The rearrangement joins TRBV10-3 to TRBJ1-6, with a weak D call TRBD1 (5 bases). Germline V lookup: CDR1 ENHRY, CDR2 SYGVKD. Trimming left V 4 bases short and J 5 bases short, with 9 bases between. The CDR3 is 14 amino acids.